This T cell receptor beta chain was identified in a study of blood T cells in healthy people across ages. Then a second PCR, running roughly 7 to 11 cycles, was carried out with a sample-barcoded 5' primer and a J-beta primer mix. TCRdb redid the calling of the 5' RACE reads with MiXCR, one entry per CDR3 protein. Of some 1,000,000 distinct CDR3 sequences in the sample, less than 25% are singletons; the top ten hold around 0.75%. The V end was cut by 5 bases, the J end by 5 bases, with 12 bases between. The CDR3 length is 12 residues. Looked up from germline, CDR1 is SQVTM and CDR2 is ANQGSEA. Donors gave around 10 milliliters of peripheral blood apiece. Points from the study as a whole: Long-lived and aged donors differed, with more naive CD4+ cells and higher diversity in the long-lived.

For this clonotype: Its antigen is undetermined.

In addition, the sample was reused for a study of T cells of mothers and their children. This second study says: For each mother, over 9.5 million TCR beta CDR3 reads were obtained, and for each child, about 3 million.

The sample taken for sequencing was blood. The chain uses TRBV29-1 and TRBJ1-1, with D maybe TRBD1 (5 bases). This clonotype was obtained from a girl aged 2 to 9 in good health. In DNA, the CDR3 is TGCAGCGTTATTCGGGGGTCGACTGAAGCTTTCTTT. Translated: CSVIRGSTEAFF.